The present TCR beta chain was sequenced within a study of blood T cell repertoires in COVID-19. The overall study: The study drew acute and convalescent COVID-19 samples from the United States, Italy and Spain. Sources were T cells, B-cell-depleted T cells, or PBMCs; the material itself was cDNA or gDNA.

As processed by the authors: Quantification of nucleated cells was approximated via reference gene primer amplification. Generated by immunoSEQ multiplex PCR, the TCRdb table keeps only in-frame clones and is missing some. For V, J and clone size, that table is used; D and trimming come from the DNA. The sample has fewer than 200,000 clones, roughly 87% seen once; the top ten hold about 8%. From germline, CDR1 is MNHEY and CDR2 SVGAGI. The germline V and J ends were trimmed by 1 base and 1 base, with 4 bases remaining between them. CDR3 length: 13 residues. Input material: peripheral blood. The chain joins TRBV6-5 to TRBJ1-1; D remains unclear. This clonotype was obtained from a woman aged 70-85 years with acute or convalescent COVID-19. CDR3 nucleotides: TGTGCCAGCAGTTACTTCGGGAACACTGAAGCTTTCTTT. Its translation: CASSYFGNTEAFF.